What follows are 16 T cell receptor beta chains derived from one specimen sequenced in a study of T cell repertoires in cytomegalovirus infection (dated by TCRdb to about 2019). These reads were obtained on an Illumina HiSeq 1500. Using fastp trimming at Q25 and MiXCR clonotype assembly, TCRdb reanalyzed the public sequencing data and kept in-frame beta chains. Rows merge per CDR3 protein into single entries with the most common DNA and genes. The sample yields approximately 76,000 distinct CDR3 sequences; 3.7% were counted once. 3.5% to 5% of the sample is taken by the ten largest. The sample consisted of PBMCs. Source of these receptors: a human donor in good health (CMV status not recorded). Some clones in this sample may be carry-over from other donors' samples.

This clonotype was seen many times. The chain has TRBV14 and TRBJ1-1; no reliable D call. The V end lost 3 bases, the J end lost 6 bases, and 11 bases lay between the germline ends. The length of the CDR3 is 13 residues. Germline values: CDR1 SGHDN, CDR2 FVKESK. The CDR3 sequence is CASSHIGIAEAFF. DNA for the CDR3: TGTGCCAGCAGCCATATTGGGATAGCTGAAGCTTTCTTT.

This sequence joins TRBV7-2 and TRBJ1-2; 7 bases line up with TRBD1. The CDR3 consists of 13 residues. Germline CDR1 is SGHTA and CDR2 is FQGNSA. V shed 3 bases and J 6 bases; nucleotides not matched to a gene: 4. The CDR3 loop reads CASSFGQEDGYTF. CDR3 in DNA: TGTGCCAGCAGCTTCGGACAGGAAGATGGCTACACCTTC. The full variable domain, rest sourced from reference TRBV7-2 and TRBJ1-2, is GAGVSQSPSNKVTEKGKDVELRCDPISGHTALYWYRQSLGQGLEFLIYFQGNSAPDKSGLPSDRFSAERTGGSVSTLTIQRTQQEDSAVYLCASSFGQEDGYTFGSGTRLTVV.

Ten or more counts support this clonotype. The chain recombines TRBV2 with TRBJ2-5, with a tentative D call TRBD1 (6 bases). This CDR3 has 13 amino acids. Per the germline V gene, CDR1 is SNHLY and CDR2 is FYNNEI. The V and J ends lost 7 bases and 2 bases respectively, with 11 bases between them. CDR3 region: CASMTGTQETQYF. CDR3 in DNA: TGTGCCAGCATGACAGGAACTCAAGAGACCCAGTACTTC.

This clonotype was detected many times. The chain recombines TRBV7-2 with TRBJ1-4, with D perhaps TRBD1 (6 bases). CDR1 is SGHTA, CDR2 FQGNSA, per germline. This CDR3 is built from 14 residues. V was pared by 5 bases and J by 10 bases, with 17 bases between. This CDR3 reads CASSPFQGLGKLFF. In nucleotides, the CDR3 is TGTGCCAGCAGCCCCTTCCAGGGGTTGGGAAAACTGTTTTTT. Full variable domain (missing parts from reference TRBV7-2 and TRBJ1-4): GAGVSQSPSNKVTEKGKDVELRCDPISGHTALYWYRQSLGQGLEFLIYFQGNSAPDKSGLPSDRFSAERTGGSVSTLTIQRTQQEDSAVYLCASSPFQGLGKLFFGSGTQLSVL.

This clonotype was detected many times. The chain employs TRBV11-1 and TRBJ1-1; D unclear. The germline CDR1 and CDR2 sequences are SGHAT and FQDESV (reference sequence). The V end was cut by 5 bases, the J end by 4 bases, with 5 bases between. CDR3 size: 11 residues. CDR3 in amino acids: CASSPSTEAFF. CDR3 DNA: TGTGCCAGCAGCCCCTCCACTGAAGCTTTCTTT.

In this sample, this clonotype turned up many times. The chain is built from TRBV10-3 and TRBJ2-5, with 9 bases that match TRBD2. With 6 bases clipped from V and 4 bases from J, the junction kept 6 bases outside the gene matches. The CDR3 covers 14 residues. Per the germline V gene, CDR1 is ENHRY and CDR2 is SYGVKD. The CDR3 here is CAIRPGLASETQYF. CDR3 bases: TGTGCCATCAGACCGGGACTAGCCTCAGAGACCCAGTACTTC.

The sample holds many counts of this clonotype. This chain links TRBV7-6 with TRBJ1-1; no firm D call. Germline values: CDR1 SGHVS, CDR2 FNYEAQ. Trimming took 2 bases from V and 4 from J, leaving 11 bases between them. The CDR3 sequence is 14 residues long. The CDR3: CASSLSQVGTEAFF. As DNA, the CDR3 is TGTGCCAGCAGCTTATCTCAGGTTGGCACTGAAGCTTTCTTT.

This clonotype was detected ten times or more. CDR3 in amino acids: CASSPRRDTPKANYGYTF. Written as DNA, the CDR3 is TGTGCCAGCAGCCCCCGCCGGGACACTCCCAAAGCTAACTATGGCTACACCTTC. The gene calls are TRBV11-2 and TRBJ1-2, with D maybe TRBD1 (6 bases). Germline V lookup: CDR1 SGHAT, CDR2 FQNNGV. Trimming stripped 5 bases from V and 0 bases from J, with 22 bases between. The CDR3 totals 18 residues.

This clonotype was seen ten or more times. The chain employs TRBV7-2 and TRBJ1-1; D may be TRBD1 (5 bases). The length of the CDR3 is 14 residues. The V end lost 1 base, the J end lost 4 bases, and 10 bases lay between the germline ends. CDR1 is SGHTA and CDR2 is FQGNSA in the germline V gene. This CDR3 is CASSLDAGGTEAFF. Written as DNA, the CDR3 is TGTGCCAGCAGCTTAGATGCTGGGGGCACTGAAGCTTTCTTT.

Ten or more counts support this clonotype. The rearrangement links TRBV7-6 to TRBJ2-2, with D possibly being TRBD1 or TRBD2 (5 bases each). V dropped 1 base and J dropped 4 bases, with 10 bases sitting between them. The CDR3 is 15 residues long. Per the germline V gene, CDR1 is SGHVS and CDR2 is FNYEAQ. In DNA form, the CDR3 reads TGTGCCAGCAGCTTAGAGGCAGGGACCACCGGGGAGCTGTTTTTT. Its translation is CASSLEAGTTGELFF.

This clonotype was recorded at least ten times. The V and J genes are TRBV6-5 and TRBJ1-5; D is unclear. Germline V lookup: CDR1 MNHEY, CDR2 SVGAGI. Trimming took 5 bases from V and 3 from J, leaving 8 bases between them. This CDR3 is built from 13 residues. CDR3 loop: CASSINLNQPQHF. CDR3 DNA sequence: TGTGCCAGCAGTATTAACCTCAATCAGCCCCAGCATTTT.

In its sample, this clonotype was seen many times. This chain uses TRBV12-3 or TRBV12-4 with TRBJ1-1; no clear D gene. The V gene lost 10 bases and the J gene lost 4 bases, with 10 bases spanning the gap. This CDR3 is 11 amino acids long. The CDR3 is CATKIATEAFF. CDR3 bases: TGTGCCACCAAGATCGCCACTGAAGCTTTCTTT.

The sample holds many counts of this clonotype. An end of the junction does not agree with germline; a read error may underlie this. Here the CDR3 DNA reads TGTGCCAGCAGCCAGGAAGGGACCGGGCAGTACTTC. This encodes CASSQEGTGQYF. The chain employs TRBV4-1 and TRBJ2-7; the D gene could be TRBD1 or TRBD2 (5 bases each). The CDR3 has 12 residues. Per the germline V gene, CDR1 is MGHRA and CDR2 is YSYEKL.

This clonotype was detected many times. V usage is TRBV7-2 and J usage is TRBJ1-2; possibly TRBD1 for D (6 bases). V shed 1 base and J shed 8 bases, with 14 bases lying between them. The CDR3 loop spans 14 amino acids. The germline CDR1 and CDR2 sequences are SGHTA and FQGNSA. CDR3 in DNA: TGTGCCAGCAGCTTAGTCCGGGGGGCGGGAGGCTACACCTTC. Amino acid sequence: CASSLVRGAGGYTF.

The table lists this clonotype with many counts. V usage is TRBV10-3 and J usage is TRBJ2-3, with TRBD1 matching 9 bases. The J segment lost 0 bases and the V segment lost 7 bases, leaving 8 bases of the junction unmatched. Germline CDR1 is ENHRY and CDR2 is SYGVKD. This CDR3 is built from 16 residues. The CDR3: CAITRQGGASTDTQYF. As DNA, the CDR3 is TGTGCCATCACTAGACAGGGGGGTGCTAGCACAGATACGCAGTATTTT.

At least ten counts were recorded for this clonotype. The genes are TRBV6-2 or TRBV6-3 and TRBJ1-1, with D hard to call. The CDR3 is 13 amino acids. The germline V gene encodes CDR1 MNHEY and CDR2 SVGEGT. Trimming took 5 bases from V and 3 from J, leaving 10 bases between them. In nucleotides, the CDR3 is TGTGCCAGCAGTCTTGCTGGACACACTGAAGCTTTCTTT. Its protein product is CASSLAGHTEAFF.